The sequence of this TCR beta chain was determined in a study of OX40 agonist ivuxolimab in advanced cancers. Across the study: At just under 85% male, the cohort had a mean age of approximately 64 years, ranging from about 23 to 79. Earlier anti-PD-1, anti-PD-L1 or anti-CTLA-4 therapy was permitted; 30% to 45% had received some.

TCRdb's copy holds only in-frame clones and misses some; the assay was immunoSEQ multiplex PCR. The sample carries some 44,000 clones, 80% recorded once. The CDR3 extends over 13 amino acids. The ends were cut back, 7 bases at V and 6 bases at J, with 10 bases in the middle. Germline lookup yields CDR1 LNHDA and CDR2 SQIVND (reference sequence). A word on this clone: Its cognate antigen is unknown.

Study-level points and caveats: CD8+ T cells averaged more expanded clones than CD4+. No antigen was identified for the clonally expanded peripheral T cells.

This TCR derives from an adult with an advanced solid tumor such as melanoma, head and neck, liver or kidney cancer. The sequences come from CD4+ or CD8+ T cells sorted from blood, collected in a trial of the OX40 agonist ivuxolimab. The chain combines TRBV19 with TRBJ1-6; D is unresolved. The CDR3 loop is CASKVTGNSPLHF. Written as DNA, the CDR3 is TGTGCCAGTAAAGTTACGGGTAATTCACCCCTCCACTTT.